This T cell receptor (beta chain) was recovered during a study of long-term antiretroviral therapy in people with HIV. CDR1 and CDR2 from the germline V gene are SGHNT and YYREEE (reference sequence). Trimming stripped 7 bases from V and 3 bases from J, with 16 bases between. The CDR3 runs to 14 residues. With survey level as its setting, the immunoSEQ assay was v3.0. For each individual sample, sequencing targeted roughly 40,000-55,000 T-cell genomes. Using immunoSEQ multiplex PCR, the repertoire was profiled, and TCRdb retains in-frame clones only, with some absent. The table includes some 40,000 clones, around 85% detected once.

The rearrangement links TRBV5-4 to TRBJ1-1; a possible D gene is TRBD1 (6 bases). The sequencing here drew on unsorted PBMCs, taken 3.1 years after starting antiretroviral therapy. The origin of this receptor is a woman aged 45 to 65 with HIV. CDR3 in DNA: TGTGCCAGCGGTATACAGGGTCGGGACACTGAAGCTTTCTTT. The encoded protein is CASGIQGRDTEAFF.